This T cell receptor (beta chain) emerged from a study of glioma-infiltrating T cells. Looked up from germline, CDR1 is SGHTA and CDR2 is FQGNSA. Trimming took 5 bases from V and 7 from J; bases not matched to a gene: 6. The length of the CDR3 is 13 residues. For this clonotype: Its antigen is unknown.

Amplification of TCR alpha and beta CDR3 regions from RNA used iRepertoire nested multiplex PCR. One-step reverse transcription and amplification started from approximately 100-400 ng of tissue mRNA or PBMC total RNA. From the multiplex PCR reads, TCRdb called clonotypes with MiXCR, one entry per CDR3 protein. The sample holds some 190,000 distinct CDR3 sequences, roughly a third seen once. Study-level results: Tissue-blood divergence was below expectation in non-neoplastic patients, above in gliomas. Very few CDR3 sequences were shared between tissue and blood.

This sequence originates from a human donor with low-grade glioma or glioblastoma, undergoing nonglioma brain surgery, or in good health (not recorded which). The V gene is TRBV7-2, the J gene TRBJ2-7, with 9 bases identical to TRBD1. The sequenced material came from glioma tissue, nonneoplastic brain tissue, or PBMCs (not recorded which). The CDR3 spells CASSPDRGWEQYF. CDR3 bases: TGTGCCAGCAGCCCCGACAGGGGGTGGGAGCAGTACTTC.